The 17 T cell receptor beta chains below were found in one sample sequenced in a study of human T cells and chemical hapten exposure. Time point defined: pre-sensitization, week 0. Noted treatment: therapeutic diphenylcyclopropenone sensitization with weekly scalp DPC. MiXCR was run by TCRdb on the RACE reads, yielding one entry per CDR3 protein. The sample gives a few hundred thousand distinct CDR3 sequences, about 9.4% of which show up once; 2% to 3% is in the top ten. This material consisted of whole blood, taken in connection with sensitization to the hapten diphenylcyclopropenone (DPC). Receptor source: a woman aged 40 to 50 with alopecia areata. Some clones in this sample may be carry-over from other donors' samples.

The V and J genes are TRBV24-1 and TRBJ2-2; D unresolved. Germline CDR1 reads KGHDR; CDR2 reads SFDVKD. V was pared by 5 bases and J by 1 base, with 22 bases between. The CDR3 is made up of 19 amino acids. The DNA for the CDR3 is TGTGCCACCAGTGGGAAGCCCGAACCACGGGCACTGAACACCGGGGAGCTGTTTTTT. Translation: CATSGKPEPRALNTGELFF.

This clonotype was observed a few times. The gene calls are TRBV12-3 or TRBV12-4 and TRBJ2-1; D gene ambiguous. The CDR3 is 13 residues long. Trimming removed 7 bases at V and 0 bases at J, with 7 bases between. CDR3 nucleotide sequence: TGTGCCAGCACCCGCGACTCCTACAATGAGCAGTTCTTC. It codes for CASTRDSYNEQFF.

This chain joins TRBV7-2 and TRBJ1-5; 9 bases map to TRBD1. The CDR3 runs to 16 residues. V gave up 1 base and J gave up 7 bases; unmatched junction bases: 8. Looked up from germline, CDR1 is SGHTA and CDR2 is FQGNSA. The chain's CDR3 is CASSLGLGQGGQPQHF. The DNA for the CDR3 is TGTGCCAGCAGCTTAGGATTGGGACAGGGAGGCCAGCCCCAGCATTTT.

The rearrangement joins TRBV7-2 to TRBJ1-6; a weak D match, TRBD1 (6 bases). Germline values: CDR1 SGHTA, CDR2 FQGNSA. Trimming stripped 2 bases from V and 6 bases from J, with 14 bases between. The CDR3 extends over 16 amino acids. The CDR3 loop is CASSLTGAQINSPLHF. In DNA form, the CDR3 reads TGTGCCAGCAGCTTAACGGGGGCCCAAATTAATTCACCCCTCCACTTT.

V gene TRBV28 combines with J gene TRBJ2-7; D call uncertain. Trimming cost V 8 bases and J 6 bases, with 17 bases left between them. The CDR3 is 13 residues long. Germline values: CDR1 MDHEN, CDR2 SYDVKM. CDR3: CASESPMWGEQYF. CDR3 DNA sequence: TGTGCCAGCGAGAGTCCCATGTGGGGCGAGCAGTACTTC.

This clonotype came up a few times. The chain has TRBV28 and TRBJ1-5; TRBD1 matches 11 bases. The V and J ends lost 2 bases and 6 bases, in that order; junction bases with no gene match: 3. Germline-derived CDR1 and CDR2 are MDHEN and SYDVKM. This CDR3 region has 15 residues. The CDR3 region has the DNA TGTGCCAGCAGTTTAAGGGACAGGGGGTTTCAGCCCCAGCATTTT. Amino acid sequence: CASSLRDRGFQPQHF.

Ten or more counts support this clonotype. This chain links TRBV4-2 with TRBJ2-7, with 8 bases aligning to TRBD2. This CDR3 region has 13 residues. Germline-derived CDR1 and CDR2 are LGHNA and YNFKEQ. The V and J ends lost 8 bases and 5 bases, in that order; junction bases with no gene match: 8. The CDR3 nucleotides read TGTGCCAGCGGGCGGACTAGCATCGACGAGCAGTACTTC. It encodes CASGRTSIDEQYF.

The rearrangement uses TRBV2 and TRBJ2-3, with 7 bases fitting TRBD2. Germline-derived CDR1 and CDR2 are SNHLY and FYNNEI. The ends lost 4 bases at V and 3 bases at J; junction bases unmatched: 7. CDR3 length equals 15 residues. This CDR3 reads CASSAAGDGTDTQYF. CDR3 nucleotides: TGTGCCAGCAGTGCCGCGGGAGACGGGACAGATACGCAGTATTTT. The full variable domain, completed using reference TRBV2 and TRBJ2-3, is EPEVTQTPSHQVTQMGQEVILRCVPISNHLYFYWYRQILGQKVEFLVSFYNNEISEKSEIFDDQFSVERPDGSNFTLKIRSTKLEDSAMYFCASSAAGDGTDTQYFGPGTRLTVL.

The genes are TRBV12-3 or TRBV12-4 and TRBJ2-1; weak D call: TRBD2 (5 bases). CDR3 size: 15 residues. V lost 4 bases and J lost 0, with 10 bases in between. CDR3 sequence (DNA): TGTGCCAGCAGTTGGACGGGAAGCTCCTACAATGAGCAGTTCTTC. This gives the protein CASSWTGSSYNEQFF.

The V gene is TRBV29-1, the J gene TRBJ2-2; TRBD2 matches at 8 bases. The CDR3 length is 15 residues. V shed 4 bases and J 5 bases; nucleotides not matched to a gene: 9. Germline CDR1 SQVTM, CDR2 ANQGSEA. CDR3 DNA: TGCAGCGTTGGAAGTCGGGCGGGAGGTACCGGGGAGCTGTTTTTT. The encoded protein is CSVGSRAGGTGELFF.

The gene calls are TRBV25-1 and TRBJ2-7; D remains unclear. The CDR3 consists of 12 residues. The V end was cut by 0 bases, the J end by 7 bases, with 7 bases between. Germline V gene sequence: CDR1 MGHDK, CDR2 SYGVNS. This CDR3 is CASSEYVSEQYF. The CDR3 DNA reads as TGTGCCAGCAGTGAATATGTGTCGGAGCAGTACTTC.

This clonotype was observed at least ten times. This sequence joins TRBV27 and TRBJ2-4; a possible D gene is TRBD1 (6 bases). Germline loops: CDR1 MNHEY, CDR2 SMNVEV (reference sequence). CDR3 size: 15 residues. V lost 3 bases, J lost 8 bases, and 17 bases lay in between. The CDR3 is CASSFSLGAEYIQYF. The CDR3 DNA follows: TGTGCCAGCAGTTTCAGTCTGGGGGCGGAGTACATTCAGTACTTC.

This clonotype was counted only a few times. The chain carries TRBV12-3 or TRBV12-4 and TRBJ2-7; 15 nucleotides match TRBD2. Trimming cost V 7 bases and J 4 bases; bases outside gene matches: 2. This CDR3 has 14 amino acids. The CDR3 loop is CASKGLAGGYEQYF. The CDR3 DNA follows: TGTGCCAGCAAGGGACTAGCGGGAGGATACGAGCAGTACTTC.

The chain combines TRBV4-2 with TRBJ2-7; TRBD2 agrees at 11 bases. This CDR3 comprises 16 residues. The germline gives CDR1 LGHNA, CDR2 YNFKEQ. V trimming: 0 bases; J trimming: 8 bases; junction bases outside the gene matches: 9. CDR3 DNA: TGTGCCAGCAGCCAAGAACGGACTAGCGGGCTGGGCAAGCAGTACTTC. Residues: CASSQERTSGLGKQYF.

The chain recombines TRBV7-9 with TRBJ1-1; D might be TRBD1 (5 bases). The CDR3 has 14 amino acids. Between the trimmed V and J ends, which lost 1 base and 8 bases, there was a span of 14 bases. Germline lookup yields CDR1 SEHNR and CDR2 FQNEAQ (reference sequence). CDR3 protein: CASSLVSSGSEAFF. DNA of the CDR3: TGTGCCAGCAGCTTAGTGTCGTCAGGGTCCGAAGCTTTCTTT.

In this sample, this clonotype turned up a few times. This rearrangement joins TRBV14 to TRBJ2-1; D is possibly TRBD1 (6 bases). V was shortened by 3 bases and J by 7 bases, with 13 bases between the two germline ends. Germline-derived CDR1 and CDR2 are SGHDN and FVKESK. CDR3 length equals 14 residues. The CDR3 coding sequence is TGTGCCAGCAGCCAGGTCAGGGGTCGGAATGAGCAGTTCTTC. The encoded protein is CASSQVRGRNEQFF. Together with reference TRBV14 and TRBJ2-1, the CDR3 gives the full variable domain: EAGVTQFPSHSVIEKGQTVTLRCDPISGHDNLYWYRRVMGKEIKFLLHFVKESKQDESGMPNNRFLAERTGGTYSTLKVQPAELEDSGVYFCASSQVRGRNEQFFGPGTRLTVL.

A few counts support this clonotype. This sequence joins TRBV21-1 and TRBJ1-4; whether TRBD1, the table's D call, matches the DNA was not checked. TRBV21-1 is shown as a pseudogene. This CDR3 region has 16 residues. This CDR3 reads CASSTIGQGEEEKLFF. In nucleotides, the CDR3 is TGTGCCAGCAGCACAATCGGACAGGGGGAAGAGGAAAAACTGTTTTTT.